The sequence of this TCR beta chain was determined in a study of blood T cell repertoires in COVID-19. Background on the study: Sources were T cells, B-cell-depleted T cells, or PBMCs; the material itself was cDNA or gDNA.

In the source study's methods: Scientists estimated how many nucleated cells there were by amplifying reference gene primers. TCRdb keeps only in-frame clones here, not all; method: immunoSEQ multiplex PCR. V and J calls and clone size are those listed in that table; D and trimming were worked out from the DNA. This table has fewer than 200,000 clones, roughly 87% appearing once. The sample taken for sequencing was peripheral blood. This sequence originates from a man aged 18 to 29 who had recovered from COVID-19.

The CDR3 loop reads CASSLNQPGYNEQFF. CDR3 in DNA: TGTGCCAGCAGCTTAAACCAGCCGGGGTACAATGAGCAGTTCTTC. J is TRBJ2-1 and V is TRBV7-6; D is possibly TRBD2 (5 bases). The CDR3 length is 15 residues. Germline CDR1 SGHVS, CDR2 FNYEAQ. With 2 bases removed from V and 4 bases from J, the gap between germline ends came to 12 bases. The complete variable domain, with remaining parts taken from reference TRBV7-6 and TRBJ2-1, reads GAGVSQSPRYKVTKRGQDVALRCDPISGHVSLYWYRQALGQGPEFLTYFNYEAQQDKSGLPNDRFSAERPEGSISTLTIQRTEQRDSAMYRCASSLNQPGYNEQFFGPGTRLTVL.